This TCR beta chain derives from a study of shared clonotypes between healthy human individuals. Profiling relied on immunoSEQ multiplex PCR, and the TCRdb table lists in-frame clones only, not all of them. This table holds about 680,000 clones, around three quarters found once. CDR1 is SNHLY and CDR2 is FYNNEI in the germline V gene. Trimming pared 4 bases from V and 0 bases from J, leaving 9 bases between. The CDR3 length is 15 residues. Sequencing was done on a sample of memory CD4+ T cells sorted from blood. As for subset: CD45RA-negative fraction. This sequence was found in a woman aged 25 to 39 in good health. This rearrangement joins TRBV2 to TRBJ2-2, with a weak D call TRBD1 (5 bases). Here the CDR3 DNA reads TGTGCCAGCAGTGTAGGGGCAACGAACACCGGGGAGCTGTTTTTT. Protein sequence: CASSVGATNTGELFF. The full variable domain, its missing parts supplied by reference TRBV2 and TRBJ2-2, is EPEVTQTPSHQVTQMGQEVILRCVPISNHLYFYWYRQILGQKVEFLVSFYNNEISEKSEIFDDQFSVERPDGSNFTLKIRSTKLEDSAMYFCASSVGATNTGELFFGEGSRLTVL.